This TCR beta chain was obtained from a study of early T cells in non-severe SARS-CoV-2 infection. TCRdb reanalysed the 5' RACE reads using MiXCR and keeps one entry per CDR3 protein. The table records more than 65,000 distinct CDR3 sequences, more than 10% of them present only once. The sequenced sample consisted of whole blood. The sequence was collected from an adult who was a healthcare worker with PCR-confirmed SARS-CoV-2 infection or an uninfected control (not recorded which).

CDR3 residues: CASSYGETGPSYNEQFF. CDR3 bases: TGTGCCAGCAGTTACGGGGAGACAGGGCCTTCCTACAATGAGCAGTTCTTC. This rearrangement joins TRBV6-2 or TRBV6-3 to TRBJ2-1, with 7 bases aligning to TRBD1. The CDR3 loop spans 17 amino acids. In germline, CDR1 is MNHEY, CDR2 SVGEGT. Trimming cost V 2 bases and J 1 base; bases outside gene matches: 8.